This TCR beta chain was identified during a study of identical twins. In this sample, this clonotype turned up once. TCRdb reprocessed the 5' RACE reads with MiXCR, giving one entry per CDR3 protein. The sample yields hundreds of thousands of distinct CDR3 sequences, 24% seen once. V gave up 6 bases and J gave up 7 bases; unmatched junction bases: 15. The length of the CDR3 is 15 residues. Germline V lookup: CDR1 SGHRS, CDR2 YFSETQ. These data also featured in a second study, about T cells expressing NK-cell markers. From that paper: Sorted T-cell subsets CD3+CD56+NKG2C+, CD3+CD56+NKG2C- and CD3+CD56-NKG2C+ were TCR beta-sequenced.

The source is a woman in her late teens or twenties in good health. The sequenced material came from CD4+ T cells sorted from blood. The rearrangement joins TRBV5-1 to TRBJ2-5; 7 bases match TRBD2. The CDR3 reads CASTGAGDGEGTQYF. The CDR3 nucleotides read TGCGCCAGCACCGGGGCGGGGGACGGCGAGGGGACCCAGTACTTC.